Below, 2 T cell receptor beta chains from the same sample are listed, as sequenced in a study of CD8+CD57+ T cells in acquired aplastic anemia. Genomic DNA was employed as the template in profiling TCR beta VDJ and CDR3. TCRdb called the reads again in MiXCR, with one record for every CDR3 protein. The sample yields over 200,000 distinct CDR3 sequences, under 65% seen once. Sequences were obtained from sorted CD4+, CD8+, or CD8+CD57+ T cells (not recorded which) from PBMCs. Receptor source: a human donor in good health.

The chain joins TRBV7-6 to TRBJ2-7, with TRBD2 matching 10 bases. Germline V lookup: CDR1 SGHVS, CDR2 FNYEAQ. The ends lost 7 bases at V and 7 bases at J; junction bases unmatched: 16. There are 16 residues in the CDR3. CDR3 DNA: TGTGCCAGCACCCCAGAGGCTAGCGGGAGTGCGGGGGAGCAGTACTTC. As protein: CASTPEASGSAGEQYF.

The chain uses TRBV19 and TRBJ1-6, with D unclear. The CDR3 has 13 amino acids. Trimming shortened V by 3 bases and J by 8 bases, and 8 bases separated the two germline ends. The germline gives CDR1 LNHDA, CDR2 SQIVND (reference sequence). CDR3 coding DNA: TGTGCCAGTAGTATGAGGGATGATTCACCCCTCCACTTT. Encoded protein: CASSMRDDSPLHF.